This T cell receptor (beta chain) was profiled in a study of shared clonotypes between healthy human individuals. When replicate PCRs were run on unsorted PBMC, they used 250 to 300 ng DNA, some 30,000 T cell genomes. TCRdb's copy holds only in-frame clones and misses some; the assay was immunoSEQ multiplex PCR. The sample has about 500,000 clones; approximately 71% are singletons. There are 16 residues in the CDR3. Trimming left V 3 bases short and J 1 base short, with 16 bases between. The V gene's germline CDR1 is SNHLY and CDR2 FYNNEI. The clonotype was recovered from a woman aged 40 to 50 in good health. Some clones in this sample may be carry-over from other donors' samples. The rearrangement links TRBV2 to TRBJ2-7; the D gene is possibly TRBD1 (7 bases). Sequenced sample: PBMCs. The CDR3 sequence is CASSDHRGTVSYEQYF. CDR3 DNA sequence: TGTGCCAGCAGTGATCACCGCGGGACAGTATCCTACGAGCAGTACTTC.